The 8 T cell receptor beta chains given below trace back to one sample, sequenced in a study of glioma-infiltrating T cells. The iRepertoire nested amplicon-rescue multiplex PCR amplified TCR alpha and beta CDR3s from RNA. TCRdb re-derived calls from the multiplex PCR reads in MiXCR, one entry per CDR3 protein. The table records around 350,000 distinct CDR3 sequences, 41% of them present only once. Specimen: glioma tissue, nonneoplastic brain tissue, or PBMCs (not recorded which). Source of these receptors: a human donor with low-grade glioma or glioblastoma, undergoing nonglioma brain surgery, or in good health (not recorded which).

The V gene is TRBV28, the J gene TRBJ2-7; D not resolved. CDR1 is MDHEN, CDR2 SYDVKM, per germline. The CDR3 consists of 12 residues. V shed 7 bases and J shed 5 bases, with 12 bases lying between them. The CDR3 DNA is TGTGCCAGCACCCGCCCTGGCCACGAGCAGTACTTC. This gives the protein CASTRPGHEQYF.

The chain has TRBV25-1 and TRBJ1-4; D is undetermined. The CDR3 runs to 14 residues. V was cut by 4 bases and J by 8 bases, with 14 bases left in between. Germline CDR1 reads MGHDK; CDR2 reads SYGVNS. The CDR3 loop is CASSGERSGEKLFF. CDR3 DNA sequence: TGTGCCAGCAGTGGAGAAAGGTCGGGCGAAAAACTGTTTTTT.

In nucleotides, the CDR3 is TGTGCCATCAGTATGACCGGACAAAAACAAGAGACCCAGTACTTC. It is translated as CAISMTGQKQETQYF. The chain recombines TRBV10-3 with TRBJ2-5; weak D call: TRBD1 (5 bases). CDR3 length: 15 residues. Germline V gives CDR1 ENHRY, CDR2 SYGVKD. V was pared by 5 bases and J by 2 bases, with 15 bases between.

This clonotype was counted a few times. The CDR3 sequence is CASSLEVSTNEQFF. DNA for the CDR3: TGTGCCAGCAGTTTAGAAGTAAGCACTAATGAGCAGTTCTTC. The chain carries TRBV12-3 or TRBV12-4 and TRBJ2-1; D is unclear. Trimming pared 1 base from V and 7 bases from J, leaving 11 bases between. There are 14 residues in the CDR3.

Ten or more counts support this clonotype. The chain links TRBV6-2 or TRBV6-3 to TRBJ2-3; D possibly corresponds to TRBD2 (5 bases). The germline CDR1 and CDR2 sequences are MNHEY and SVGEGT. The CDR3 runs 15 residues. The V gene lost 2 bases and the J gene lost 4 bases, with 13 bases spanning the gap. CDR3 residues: CASSYEGTGPDTQYF. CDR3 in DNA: TGTGCCAGCAGTTACGAGGGAACCGGCCCAGATACGCAGTATTTT.

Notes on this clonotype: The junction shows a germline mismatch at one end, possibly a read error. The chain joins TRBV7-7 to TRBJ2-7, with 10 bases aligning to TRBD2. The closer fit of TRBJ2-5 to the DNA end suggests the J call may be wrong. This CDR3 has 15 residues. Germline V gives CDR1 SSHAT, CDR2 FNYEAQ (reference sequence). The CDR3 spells CASSKGLAKQETQYF. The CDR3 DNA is TGTGCTAGCAGCAAGGGACTAGCGAAACAAGAGACCCAGTACTTC.

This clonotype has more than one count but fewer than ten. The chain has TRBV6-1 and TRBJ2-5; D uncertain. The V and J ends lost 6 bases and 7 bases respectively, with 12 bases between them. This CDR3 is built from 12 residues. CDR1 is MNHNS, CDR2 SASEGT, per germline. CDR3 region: CASRPPQLTQYF. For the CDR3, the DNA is TGTGCCAGCAGGCCCCCCCAGTTGACCCAGTACTTC.

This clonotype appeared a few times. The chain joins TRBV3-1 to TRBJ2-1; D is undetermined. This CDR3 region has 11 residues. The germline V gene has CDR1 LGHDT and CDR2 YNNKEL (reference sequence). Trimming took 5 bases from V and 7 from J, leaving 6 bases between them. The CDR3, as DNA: TGTGCCAGCAGCTTCACGAATGAGCAGTTCTTC. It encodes CASSFTNEQFF.